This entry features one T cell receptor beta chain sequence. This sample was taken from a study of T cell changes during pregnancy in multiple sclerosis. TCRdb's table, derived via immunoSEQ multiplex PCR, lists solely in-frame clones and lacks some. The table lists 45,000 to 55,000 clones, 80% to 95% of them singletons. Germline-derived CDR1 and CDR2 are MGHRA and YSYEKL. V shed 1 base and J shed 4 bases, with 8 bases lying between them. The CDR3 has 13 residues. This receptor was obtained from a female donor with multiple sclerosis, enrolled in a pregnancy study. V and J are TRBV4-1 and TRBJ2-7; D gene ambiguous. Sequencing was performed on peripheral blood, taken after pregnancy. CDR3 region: CASSQAPLYEQYF. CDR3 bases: TGCGCCAGCAGCCAAGCCCCCCTTTACGAGCAGTACTTC.